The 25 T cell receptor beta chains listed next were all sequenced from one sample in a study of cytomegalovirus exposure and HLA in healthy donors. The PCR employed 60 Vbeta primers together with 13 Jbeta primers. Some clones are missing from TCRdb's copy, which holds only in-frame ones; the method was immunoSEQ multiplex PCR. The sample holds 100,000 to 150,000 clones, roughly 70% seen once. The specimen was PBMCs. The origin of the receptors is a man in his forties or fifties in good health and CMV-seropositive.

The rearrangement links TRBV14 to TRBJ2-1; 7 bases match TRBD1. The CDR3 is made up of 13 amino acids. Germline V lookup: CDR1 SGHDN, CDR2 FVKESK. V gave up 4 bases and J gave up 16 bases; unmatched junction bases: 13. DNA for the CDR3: TGTGCCAGCAGCCCCCCTGACGGGACAGTGCAATTCTTC. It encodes CASSPPDGTVQFF.

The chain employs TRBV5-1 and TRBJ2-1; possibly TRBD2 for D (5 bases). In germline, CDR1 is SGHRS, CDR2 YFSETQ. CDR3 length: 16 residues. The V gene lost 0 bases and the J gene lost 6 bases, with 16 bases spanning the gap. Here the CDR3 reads CASSLEGWELSNEQFF. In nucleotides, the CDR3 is TGCGCCAGCAGCTTGGAAGGGTGGGAGCTAAGCAATGAGCAGTTCTTC.

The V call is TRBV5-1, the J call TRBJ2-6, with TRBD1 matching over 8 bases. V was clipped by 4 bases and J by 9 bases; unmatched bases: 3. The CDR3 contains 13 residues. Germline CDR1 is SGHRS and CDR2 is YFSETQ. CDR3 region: CASSLGQGNVLTF. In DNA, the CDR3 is TGCGCCAGCAGCCTCGGACAGGGCAACGTCCTGACTTTC.

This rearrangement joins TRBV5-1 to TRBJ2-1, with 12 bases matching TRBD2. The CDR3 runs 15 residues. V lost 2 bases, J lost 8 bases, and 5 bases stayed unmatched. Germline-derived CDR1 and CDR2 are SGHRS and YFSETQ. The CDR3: CASSFPSGRGDEQFF. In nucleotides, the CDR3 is TGCGCCAGCAGCTTCCCTAGCGGGAGGGGGGATGAGCAGTTCTTC.

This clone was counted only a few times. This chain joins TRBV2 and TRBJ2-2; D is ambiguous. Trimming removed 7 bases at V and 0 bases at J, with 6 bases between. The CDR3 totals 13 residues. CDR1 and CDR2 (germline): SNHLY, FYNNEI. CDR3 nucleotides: TGTGCCAGCAAGACATCGAACACCGGGGAGCTGTTTTTT. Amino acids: CASKTSNTGELFF.

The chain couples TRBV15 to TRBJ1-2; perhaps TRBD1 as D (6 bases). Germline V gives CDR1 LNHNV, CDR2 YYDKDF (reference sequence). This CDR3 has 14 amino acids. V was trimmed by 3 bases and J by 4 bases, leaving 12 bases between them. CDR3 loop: CATSSARGTYGYTF. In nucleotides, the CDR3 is TGTGCCACCAGCAGCGCCAGGGGCACCTATGGCTACACCTTC.

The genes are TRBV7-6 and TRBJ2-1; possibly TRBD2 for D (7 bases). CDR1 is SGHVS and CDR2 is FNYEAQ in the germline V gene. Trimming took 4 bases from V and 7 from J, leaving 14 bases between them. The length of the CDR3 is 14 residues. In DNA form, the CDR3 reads TGTGCCAGCAGCTCGCGGGGGCCCCCGAATGAGCAGTTCTTC. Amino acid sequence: CASSSRGPPNEQFF.

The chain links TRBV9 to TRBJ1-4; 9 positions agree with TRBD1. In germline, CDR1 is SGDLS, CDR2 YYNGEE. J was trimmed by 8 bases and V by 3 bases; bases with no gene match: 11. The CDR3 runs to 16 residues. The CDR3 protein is CASSAERGQGWEKLFF. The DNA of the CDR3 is TGTGCCAGCAGCGCCGAACGGGGACAGGGTTGGGAAAAACTGTTTTTT.

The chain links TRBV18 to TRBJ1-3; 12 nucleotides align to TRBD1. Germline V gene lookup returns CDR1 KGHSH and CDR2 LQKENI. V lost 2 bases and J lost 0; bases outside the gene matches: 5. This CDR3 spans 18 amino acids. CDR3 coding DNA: TGTGCCAGCTCACCAGGGACAGGGGGCCTTAGCTCTGGAAACACCATATATTTT. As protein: CASSPGTGGLSSGNTIYF.

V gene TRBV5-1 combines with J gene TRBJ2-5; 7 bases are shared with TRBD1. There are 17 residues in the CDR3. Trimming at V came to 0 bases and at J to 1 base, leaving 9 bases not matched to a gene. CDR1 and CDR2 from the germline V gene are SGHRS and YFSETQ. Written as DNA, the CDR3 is TGCGCCAGCAGCTTGGGATTCGGTCGGGACAGCCAAGAGACCCAGTACTTC. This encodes CASSLGFGRDSQETQYF.

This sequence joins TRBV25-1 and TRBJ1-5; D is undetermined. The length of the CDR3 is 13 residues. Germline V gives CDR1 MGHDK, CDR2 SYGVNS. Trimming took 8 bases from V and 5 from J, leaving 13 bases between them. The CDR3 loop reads CASPKWAYQPQHF. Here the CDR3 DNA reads TGTGCCAGCCCTAAGTGGGCGTATCAGCCCCAGCATTTT.

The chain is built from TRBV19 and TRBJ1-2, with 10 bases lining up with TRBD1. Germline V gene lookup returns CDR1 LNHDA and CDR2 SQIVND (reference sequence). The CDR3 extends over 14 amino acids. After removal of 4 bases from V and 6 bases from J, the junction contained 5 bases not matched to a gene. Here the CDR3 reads CASSTTGTGDGYTF. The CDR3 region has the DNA TGTGCCAGTAGTACAACCGGGACAGGGGATGGCTACACCTTC. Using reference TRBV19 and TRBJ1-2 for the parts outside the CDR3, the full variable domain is DGGITQSPKYLFRKEGQNVTLSCEQNLNHDAMYWYRQDPGQGLRLIYYSQIVNDFQKGDIAEGYSVSREKKESFPLTVTSAQKNPTAFYLCASSTTGTGDGYTFGSGTRLTVV.

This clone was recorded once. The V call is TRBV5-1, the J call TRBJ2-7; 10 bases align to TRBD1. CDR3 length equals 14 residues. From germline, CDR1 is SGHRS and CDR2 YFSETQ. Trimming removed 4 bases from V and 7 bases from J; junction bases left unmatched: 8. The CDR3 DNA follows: TGCGCCAGCAGCGCCCGACAGGGGGCGCAAGAGCAGTACTTC. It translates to CASSARQGAQEQYF.

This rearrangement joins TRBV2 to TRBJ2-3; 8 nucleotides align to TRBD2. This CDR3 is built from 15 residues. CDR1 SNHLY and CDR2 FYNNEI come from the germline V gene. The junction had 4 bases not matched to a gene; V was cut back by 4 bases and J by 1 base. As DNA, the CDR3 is TGTGCCAGCAGTGTTGAACTAGCGGGCACAGATACGCAGTATTTT. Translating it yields CASSVELAGTDTQYF. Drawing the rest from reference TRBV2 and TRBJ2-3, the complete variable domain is EPEVTQTPSHQVTQMGQEVILRCVPISNHLYFYWYRQILGQKVEFLVSFYNNEISEKSEIFDDQFSVERPDGSNFTLKIRSTKLEDSAMYFCASSVELAGTDTQYFGPGTRLTVL.

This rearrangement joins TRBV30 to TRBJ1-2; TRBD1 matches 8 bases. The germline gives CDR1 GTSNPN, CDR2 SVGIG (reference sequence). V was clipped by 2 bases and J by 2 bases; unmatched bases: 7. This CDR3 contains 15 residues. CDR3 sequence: CAWSNPRTGNYGYTF. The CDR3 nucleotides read TGTGCCTGGAGTAACCCCAGGACAGGGAACTATGGCTACACCTTC.

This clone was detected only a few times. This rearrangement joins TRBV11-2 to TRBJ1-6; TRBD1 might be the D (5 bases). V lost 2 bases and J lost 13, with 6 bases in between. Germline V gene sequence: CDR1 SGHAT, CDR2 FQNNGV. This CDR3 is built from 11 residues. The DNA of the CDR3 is TGTGCCAGCAGCTTATCAGGGCCCCTCCACTTT. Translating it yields CASSLSGPLHF.

The CDR3 region is CSVEAPGGETQYF. In DNA, the CDR3 is TGCAGCGTTGAGGCTCCGGGGGGGGAGACCCAGTACTTC. V usage is TRBV29-1 and J usage is TRBJ2-5; 8 positions agree with TRBD2. CDR3 length: 13 amino acids. The germline V gene encodes CDR1 SQVTM and CDR2 ANQGSEA. Trimming removed 3 bases from V and 5 bases from J; junction bases left unmatched: 5.

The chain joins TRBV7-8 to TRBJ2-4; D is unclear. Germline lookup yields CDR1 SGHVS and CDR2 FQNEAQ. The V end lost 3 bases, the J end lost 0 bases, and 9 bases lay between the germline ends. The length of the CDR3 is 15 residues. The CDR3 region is CASSLGSIAKNIQYF. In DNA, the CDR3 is TGTGCCAGCAGCTTGGGCAGCATAGCCAAAAACATTCAGTACTTC.

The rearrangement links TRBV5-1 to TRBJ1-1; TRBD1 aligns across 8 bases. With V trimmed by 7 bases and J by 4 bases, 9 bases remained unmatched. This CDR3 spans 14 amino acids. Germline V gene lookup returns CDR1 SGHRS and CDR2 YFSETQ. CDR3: CASGAGQGGTEAFF. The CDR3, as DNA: TGCGCCAGCGGGGCCGGACAGGGCGGCACTGAAGCTTTCTTT.

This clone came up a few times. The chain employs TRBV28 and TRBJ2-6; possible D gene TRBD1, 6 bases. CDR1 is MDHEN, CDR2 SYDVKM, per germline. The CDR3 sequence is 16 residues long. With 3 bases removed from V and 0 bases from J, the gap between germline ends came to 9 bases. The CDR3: CASSLGQLSGANVLTF. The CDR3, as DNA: TGTGCCAGCAGTTTGGGACAACTCTCTGGGGCCAACGTCCTGACTTTC. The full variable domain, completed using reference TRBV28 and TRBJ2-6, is DVKVTQSSRYLVKRTGEKVFLECVQDMDHENMFWYRQDPGLGLRLIYFSYDVKMKEKGDIPEGYSVSREKKERFSLILESASTNQTSMYLCASSLGQLSGANVLTFGAGSRLTVL.

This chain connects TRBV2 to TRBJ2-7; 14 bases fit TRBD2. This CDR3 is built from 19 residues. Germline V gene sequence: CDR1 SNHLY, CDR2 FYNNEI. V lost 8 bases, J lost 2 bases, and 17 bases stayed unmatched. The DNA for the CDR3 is TGTGCCAGCGTCTCTTCCTTTGGGACTAGCGGGGGCCTTACCTACGAGCAGTACTTC. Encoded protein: CASVSSFGTSGGLTYEQYF.

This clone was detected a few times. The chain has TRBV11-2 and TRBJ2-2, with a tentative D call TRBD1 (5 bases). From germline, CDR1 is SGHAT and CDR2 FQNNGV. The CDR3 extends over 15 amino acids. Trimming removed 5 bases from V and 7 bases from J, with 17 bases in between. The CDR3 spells CASSPPGRVDGELFF. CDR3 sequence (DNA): TGTGCCAGCAGCCCACCGGGCAGGGTAGACGGGGAGCTGTTTTTT.

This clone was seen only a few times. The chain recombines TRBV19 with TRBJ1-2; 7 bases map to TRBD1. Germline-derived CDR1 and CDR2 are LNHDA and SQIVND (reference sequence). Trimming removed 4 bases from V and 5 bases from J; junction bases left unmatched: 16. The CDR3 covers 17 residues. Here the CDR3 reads CASSTLVRDRDSYGYTF. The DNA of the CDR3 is TGTGCCAGTAGTACCCTGGTCCGAGACAGGGATTCATATGGCTACACCTTC.

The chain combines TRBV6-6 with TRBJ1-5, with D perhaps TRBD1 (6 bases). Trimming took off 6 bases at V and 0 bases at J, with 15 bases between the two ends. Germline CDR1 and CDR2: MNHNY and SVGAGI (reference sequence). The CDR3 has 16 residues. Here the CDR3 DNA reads TGTGCCAGCAGGTCAGGGGTTGGGGATAGCAATCAGCCCCAGCATTTT. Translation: CASRSGVGDSNQPQHF.

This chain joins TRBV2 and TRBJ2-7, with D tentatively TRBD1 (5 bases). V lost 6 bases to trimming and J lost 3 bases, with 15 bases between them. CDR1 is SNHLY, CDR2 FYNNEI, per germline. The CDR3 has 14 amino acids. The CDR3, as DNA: TGTGCCAGCAGACCTGCTGGGGCGGTCTACGAGCAGTACTTC. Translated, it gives CASRPAGAVYEQYF.